The source of this TCR beta chain is a study of sequential checkpoint blockade in melanoma. About the research overall: After both sequences, patients received maintenance nivolumab. 75 to 95 pretreatment tumor DNA samples were TCRβ immunosequenced.

Treatment denoted: randomized to nivolumab then ipilimumab (arm A) or the reverse (arm B). No patient had prior DNA-damaging chemotherapy. The data were produced by immunoSEQ multiplex PCR, yet TCRdb's version contains in-frame clones alone and is incomplete. The sample has around 2,700 clones, roughly a fifth seen once; the top ten hold 15% to 20%. Losses at the gene ends were 3 bases for V and 4 bases for J; bases not matched to a gene: 7. This CDR3 region has 15 residues. CDR1 is GTSNPN and CDR2 is SVGIG in the germline V gene (reference sequence). This receptor was taken from a human donor with melanoma. J is TRBJ2-3 and V is TRBV30; TRBD2 matches at 10 bases. This specimen consisted of tumor tissue (inferred from file names), obtained from a patient given nivolumab and ipilimumab in sequence. The CDR3 DNA sequence: TGTGCCTGGAGCAAAGCGGGAGGGGGTGCAGATACGCAGTATTTT. Translating it yields CAWSKAGGGADTQYF.